One sample yielded the 30 T cell receptor gamma chains listed below, sequenced in a study of Vδ1+ human thymocytes. These receptors' targets are unknown. Sequences come from RNA converted to cDNA by reverse transcription. Pooled V-gene forward primers with one constant-region reverse primer generated the CDR3 amplicons by multiplex PCR. TCRdb reanalysed the multiplex PCR reads with CATT. Among 7,000 to 9,500 gamma-chain clones listed, 56% were seen once. Overall study results and limits: Thymic TRG and TRD repertoires appeared highly polyclonal, with Gaussian CDR3 length distributions.

The sample was Vdelta1+ gamma-delta thymocytes from the thymus. The subset: FACS-sorted CD3+ TCRalphabeta- TCRVdelta1+ TCRVdelta2- thymocytes. These TCRs come from a girl in the first two years of life who had congenital heart surgery.

This clone was counted once. The gene calls are TRGV4 and TRGJ1 or TRGJ2. The J gene, not given by TCRdb, was assigned here from a germline match of the nucleotide sequence. The J segment lost 9 bases and the V segment lost 0 bases, leaving 8 bases of the junction unmatched. CDR1 and CDR2 from the germline V gene are EGSTGY and YDSYTSSV. The CDR3 is 13 residues long. The CDR3 region has the DNA TGTGCCACCTGGGATGGGCAAGTGTTTAAGAAACTCTTT. Its protein product is CATWDGQVFKKLF.

This clone appeared a few times. The rearrangement uses TRGV2 and TRGJP1. TCRdb is silent on the J gene; assignment here came from matching the DNA to germline. The CDR3 runs to 13 residues. Trimming took 3 bases from V and 12 from J; bases not matched to a gene: 10. Germline CDR1 is EGSNGY and CDR2 is YDSYNSKV. CDR3 sequence: CATWDRTLGFKIF. DNA for the CDR3: TGTGCCACCTGGGACCGGACGTTGGGGTTCAAGATATTT.

Points on this clone: The junction shows a germline mismatch at one end, possibly a read error. V is TRGV2 and J is TRGJ1 or TRGJ2. The J gene, absent from TCRdb, was called here by matching the DNA to germline. From germline, CDR1 is EGSNGY and CDR2 YDSYNSKV. The CDR3 is made up of 15 amino acids. CDR3 bases: TGTGCCACCTGGGGCGGGCGGTTGGAGCATTATAAGAAACTCTTT. Its translation is CATWGGRLEHYKKLF.

With regard to this clone: This sample also contains other DNA sequences that code for the same CDR3. The rearrangement joins TRGV2 to TRGJ1 or TRGJ2. No J gene is reported in TCRdb; it was inferred here by comparing the DNA with germline. This CDR3 spans 13 amino acids. The V segment lost 0 bases and the J segment 5 bases; nucleotides outside the gene matches: 4. Germline V CDR1 and CDR2: EGSNGY, YDSYNSKV. The CDR3 DNA is TGTGCCACCTGGGACGGGCTGAATTATAAGAAACTCTTT. It codes for CATWDGLNYKKLF.

V usage is TRGV9 and J usage is TRGJP. TCRdb leaves out the J gene; it was filled in here by matching the DNA to germline. In germline, CDR1 is GITISATS, CDR2 ISYDGTV (reference sequence). V shed 5 bases and J 7 bases; nucleotides not matched to a gene: 5. CDR3 length: 15 amino acids. The CDR3 coding sequence is TGTGCCTTGTGGGGCAGCGAGTTGGGCAAAAAAATCAAGGTATTT. Translated: CALWGSELGKKIKVF.

V and J are TRGV4 and TRGJ1 or TRGJ2. The V gene end was trimmed by 0 bases and the J gene end by 3 bases; junction bases not matched to a gene: 5. Germline CDR1 and CDR2: EGSTGY and YDSYTSSV. This CDR3 has 14 residues. The CDR3 sequence is CATWDGACYYKKLF. As DNA, the CDR3 is TGTGCCACCTGGGATGGGGCGTGTTATTATAAGAAACTCTTT.

This sequence joins TRGV2 and TRGJP2. As TCRdb names no J gene, one was assigned here on the basis of a DNA match to germline. The V gene end was trimmed by 3 bases and the J gene end by 5 bases; junction bases not matched to a gene: 3. CDR1 is EGSNGY, CDR2 YDSYNSKV, per germline. This CDR3 contains 13 residues. CDR3 region: CATWDHSDWIKTF. The DNA of the CDR3 is TGTGCCACCTGGGACCACAGTGATTGGATCAAGACGTTT.

The rearrangement links TRGV3 to TRGJ1 or TRGJ2. Since TCRdb gives no J gene, matching the DNA to germline was used here to assign it. V lost 6 bases to trimming and J lost 11 bases; unmatched junction nucleotides: 13. The CDR3 totals 12 residues. Germline CDR1 reads VTNTFY; CDR2 reads YDVSTARD (reference sequence). The CDR3 coding sequence is TGTGCCACCTGGTGTGGAAGAGTTGAGAAACTCTTT. This sequence encodes CATWCGRVEKLF.

The chain employs TRGV4 and TRGJ1 or TRGJ2. The CDR3 totals 12 residues. V gave up 4 bases and J gave up 2 bases; unmatched junction bases: 2. Germline CDR1 is EGSTGY and CDR2 is YDSYTSSV. The CDR3 loop is CATWDHYYKKLF. DNA of the CDR3: TGTGCCACCTGGGACCATTATTATAAGAAACTCTTT.

The chain joins TRGV9 to TRGJ1 or TRGJ2. CDR3 size: 14 residues. V lost 2 bases and J lost 6; bases outside the gene matches: 10. Germline lookup yields CDR1 GITISATS and CDR2 ISYDGTV (reference sequence). The CDR3, as DNA: TGTGCCTTGTGGGAGGCTGGGGGAGTTTATAAGAAACTCTTT. Its protein product is CALWEAGGVYKKLF.

The J gene is TRGJ1 or TRGJ2, the V gene TRGV4. TCRdb gives no J gene; it was assigned here by matching the DNA to germline. With 5 bases clipped from V and 12 bases from J, the junction kept 7 bases outside the gene matches. Germline CDR1 reads EGSTGY; CDR2 reads YDSYTSSV. This CDR3 comprises 10 residues. In DNA form, the CDR3 reads TGTGCCACCTGGGGGTGGAGGAAACTCTTT. Amino acids: CATWGWRKLF.

As to this clone: This sequence may be a read error, since a much larger clone differs from it by one base. The V gene is TRGV9, the J gene TRGJ1 or TRGJ2. This CDR3 spans 12 amino acids. Trimming cost V 3 bases and J 2 bases; bases outside gene matches: 1. CDR1 and CDR2 from the germline V gene are GITISATS and ISYDGTV (reference sequence). The CDR3 sequence: CALWEYYYKKLF. DNA of the CDR3: TGTGCCTTGTGGGAGTATTATTATAAGAAACTCTTT.

The chain recombines TRGV2 with TRGJ1 or TRGJ2. Germline V gene lookup returns CDR1 EGSNGY and CDR2 YDSYNSKV. V lost 0 bases to trimming and J lost 12 bases; unmatched junction nucleotides: 8. The CDR3 length is 12 residues. The CDR3 DNA reads TGTGCCACCTGGGACGGGCCTTGGAGGAAACTCTTT. It translates to CATWDGPWRKLF.

A few counts support this clone. This sequence joins TRGV3 and TRGJ1 or TRGJ2. The J gene is not listed in TCRdb, so it was assigned here from a DNA match to germline. This CDR3 spans 12 amino acids. Germline V gives CDR1 VTNTFY, CDR2 YDVSTARD (reference sequence). V lost 0 bases, J lost 10 bases, and 6 bases stayed unmatched. CDR3 amino acids: CATWDRLGKKLF. The CDR3 region has the DNA TGTGCCACCTGGGACAGGCTGGGGAAGAAACTCTTT.

This clone has only one observation. This chain links TRGV9 with TRGJ1 or TRGJ2. Here the J gene was assigned by germline matching of the DNA, as TCRdb has none. The junction had 7 bases not matched to a gene; V was cut back by 3 bases and J by 11 bases. The CDR3 runs 11 residues. Germline lookup yields CDR1 GITISATS and CDR2 ISYDGTV (reference sequence). CDR3: CALWESPQKLF. CDR3 nucleotide sequence: TGTGCCTTGTGGGAGTCCCCCCAGAAACTCTTT.

With regard to this clone: One end of the junction does not line up with germline, which may come from a read error. The chain links TRGV4 to TRGJ1 or TRGJ2. The J gene, missing from TCRdb, was assigned here through DNA to germline matching. Germline V CDR1 and CDR2: EGSTGY, YDSYTSSV. CDR3 length equals 15 residues. The CDR3 protein is CATWGGPGIYYKKLF. The CDR3 DNA sequence: TGTGCCACCTGGGGTGGGCCCGGTATTTATTATAAGAAACTCTTT.

Notes on this clone: The same CDR3 also results from other DNA sequences found in this sample. The rearrangement joins TRGV4 to TRGJ1 or TRGJ2. Because TCRdb records no J gene, it was assigned here through a match of the DNA to germline. Germline assignment: CDR1 EGSTGY and CDR2 YDSYTSSV. The CDR3 extends over 13 amino acids. Trimming took 4 bases from V and 7 from J; bases not matched to a gene: 10. The CDR3 nucleotides are TGTGCCACCTGGGACGCCCTGGGGTATAAGAAACTCTTT. This gives the protein CATWDALGYKKLF.

The chain combines TRGV3 with TRGJ1 or TRGJ2. TCRdb records no J gene; here it was assigned by comparing the DNA to germline. Looked up from germline, CDR1 is VTNTFY and CDR2 is YDVSTARD (reference sequence). The CDR3 has 17 residues. Trimming at V came to 0 bases and at J to 3 bases, leaving 14 bases not matched to a gene. CDR3 residues: CATWDRPTPLCYYKKLF. CDR3 in DNA: TGTGCCACCTGGGACAGGCCTACGCCCCTTTGTTATTATAAGAAACTCTTT.

The chain has TRGV3 and TRGJP2. The J gene was missing in TCRdb and was found by matching the end of the DNA to germline. The V gene's germline CDR1 is VTNTFY and CDR2 YDVSTARD (reference sequence). The junction had 11 bases not matched to a gene; V was cut back by 1 base and J by 0 bases. The length of the CDR3 is 18 residues. DNA for the CDR3: TGTGCCACCTGGGACAGCCTCTTGGGGTATAGTAGTGATTGGATCAAGACGTTT. Protein sequence: CATWDSLLGYSSDWIKTF.

A few counts support this clone. The genes are TRGV8 and TRGJ1 or TRGJ2. This CDR3 is built from 11 residues. Germline V gene data show CDR1 as VENAVY and CDR2 as YDSYNSRV. J lost 7 bases, V lost 3 bases, and 3 bases had no gene match. The CDR3 bases are TGTGCCACCTGGGATCGATATAAGAAACTCTTT. This gives the protein CATWDRYKKLF.

This clone was detected only a few times. The chain has TRGV9 and TRGJ1 or TRGJ2. TCRdb lists no J gene, so it was determined here by aligning the DNA to germline. V was clipped by 1 base and J by 12 bases; unmatched bases: 9. The CDR3 spans 12 residues. The V gene's germline CDR1 is GITISATS and CDR2 ISYDGTV (reference sequence). DNA of the CDR3: TGTGCCTTGTGGGAGGTACAGCTGGGGAAACTCTTT. Its translation is CALWEVQLGKLF.

The chain employs TRGV2 and TRGJ1 or TRGJ2. Here the J gene was assigned by germline matching of the DNA, as TCRdb has none. Per germline, CDR1 EGSNGY and CDR2 YDSYNSKV. The CDR3 is 14 amino acids. The V segment lost 0 bases and the J segment 6 bases; nucleotides outside the gene matches: 8. CDR3 sequence reads: CATWDGLGGYKKLF. In DNA, the CDR3 is TGTGCCACCTGGGACGGGCTTGGGGGTTATAAGAAACTCTTT.

This chain uses TRGV5 with TRGJ1 or TRGJ2. The J gene was not available in TCRdb and was assigned here by matching the DNA to germline segments. The CDR3 length is 13 residues. CDR1 VINAFY and CDR2 YDVSNSKD come from the germline V gene. The J segment lost 5 bases and the V segment lost 5 bases, leaving 9 bases of the junction unmatched. The CDR3 DNA follows: TGTGCCACCTGGGCGGGGACGGATTATAAGAAACTCTTT. It encodes CATWAGTDYKKLF.

V and J are TRGV3 and TRGJP2. The J gene, absent from TCRdb, was called here by matching the DNA to germline. J gave up 4 bases and V 1 base, and 3 bases lay outside the gene matches. Germline CDR1 reads VTNTFY; CDR2 reads YDVSTARD (reference sequence). The CDR3 is made up of 14 amino acids. In nucleotides, the CDR3 is TGTGCCACCTGGGACAGAAATAGTGATTGGATCAAGACGTTT. Translating it yields CATWDRNSDWIKTF.

V is TRGV9 and J is TRGJ1 or TRGJ2. Here the J gene was assigned by germline matching of the DNA, as TCRdb has none. The V gene's germline CDR1 is GITISATS and CDR2 ISYDGTV (reference sequence). The junction had 5 bases not matched to a gene; V was cut back by 0 bases and J by 3 bases. There are 14 residues in the CDR3. CDR3 nucleotides: TGTGCCTTGTGGGAGGTGCTCCCTTATTATAAGAAACTCTTT. It codes for CALWEVLPYYKKLF.

The J gene is TRGJP2, the V gene TRGV2. The J gene, not given by TCRdb, was assigned here from a germline match of the nucleotide sequence. V was clipped by 3 bases and J by 0 bases; unmatched bases: 7. The CDR3 totals 16 residues. Germline CDR1 and CDR2: EGSNGY and YDSYNSKV. The CDR3 is CATWDSGHSSDWIKTF. CDR3 DNA sequence: TGTGCCACCTGGGACTCTGGTCATAGTAGTGATTGGATCAAGACGTTT.

This clone was counted only a few times. The junction differs from germline at one of its ends, possibly a read error. The chain recombines TRGV4 with TRGJ1 or TRGJ2. Germline V lookup: CDR1 EGSTGY, CDR2 YDSYTSSV. The CDR3 extends over 15 amino acids. As DNA, the CDR3 is TGTGCCACCTGGGACCCACTAGGGAGATATTATAACAAACTCTTT. It yields the protein CATWDPLGRYYNKLF.

The chain links TRGV8 to TRGJP1. Here the J gene came from matching the DNA to germline, since TCRdb omits it. The V segment lost 9 bases and the J segment 5 bases; nucleotides outside the gene matches: 3. CDR3 size: 11 residues. Germline V CDR1 and CDR2: VENAVY, YDSYNSRV. DNA for the CDR3: TGTGCCACCGTTACTGGTTGGTTCAAGATATTT. Translating gives CATVTGWFKIF.

As to this clone: In the same sample, other DNA sequences code for this CDR3. The chain employs TRGV2 and TRGJ1 or TRGJ2. No J gene is reported in TCRdb; it was inferred here by comparing the DNA with germline. The junction had 4 bases not matched to a gene; V was cut back by 0 bases and J by 11 bases. The CDR3 runs 11 residues. Germline V CDR1 and CDR2: EGSNGY, YDSYNSKV. The CDR3 coding sequence is TGTGCCACCTGGGACGGGCCAGAGAAACTCTTT. Translated, it gives CATWDGPEKLF.

The rearrangement joins TRGV9 to TRGJ1 or TRGJ2. Germline V lookup: CDR1 GITISATS, CDR2 ISYDGTV (reference sequence). V shed 2 bases and J 9 bases; nucleotides not matched to a gene: 13. The CDR3 loop spans 14 amino acids. DNA of the CDR3: TGTGCCTTGTGGGAGGCGCCGGTCGAGGGTAAGAAACTCTTT. It yields the protein CALWEAPVEGKKLF.